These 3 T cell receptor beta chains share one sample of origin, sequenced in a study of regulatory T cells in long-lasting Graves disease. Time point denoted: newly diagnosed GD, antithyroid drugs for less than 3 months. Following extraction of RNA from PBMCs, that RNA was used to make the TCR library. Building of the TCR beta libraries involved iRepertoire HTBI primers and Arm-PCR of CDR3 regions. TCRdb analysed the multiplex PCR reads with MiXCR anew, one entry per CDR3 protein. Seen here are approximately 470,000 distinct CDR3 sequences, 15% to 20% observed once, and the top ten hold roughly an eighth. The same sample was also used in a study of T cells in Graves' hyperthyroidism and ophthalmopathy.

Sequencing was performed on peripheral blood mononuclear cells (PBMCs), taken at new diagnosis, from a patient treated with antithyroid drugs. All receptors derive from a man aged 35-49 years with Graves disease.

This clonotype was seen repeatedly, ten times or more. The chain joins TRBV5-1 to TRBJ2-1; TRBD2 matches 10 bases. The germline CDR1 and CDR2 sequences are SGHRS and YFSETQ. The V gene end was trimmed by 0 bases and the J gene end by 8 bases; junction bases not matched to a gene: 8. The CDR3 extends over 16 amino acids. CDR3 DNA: TGCGCCAGCAGCTTGGCGGCTAGCGGGAGTTGGTATGAGCAGTTCTTC. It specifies CASSLAASGSWYEQFF.

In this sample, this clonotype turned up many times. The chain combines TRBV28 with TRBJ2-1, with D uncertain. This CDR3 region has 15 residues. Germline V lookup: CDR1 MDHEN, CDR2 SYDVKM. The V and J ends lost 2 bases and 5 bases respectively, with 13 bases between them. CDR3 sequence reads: CASSLGGVGDNEQFF. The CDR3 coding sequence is TGTGCCAGCAGTTTAGGTGGGGTGGGTGACAATGAGCAGTTCTTC.

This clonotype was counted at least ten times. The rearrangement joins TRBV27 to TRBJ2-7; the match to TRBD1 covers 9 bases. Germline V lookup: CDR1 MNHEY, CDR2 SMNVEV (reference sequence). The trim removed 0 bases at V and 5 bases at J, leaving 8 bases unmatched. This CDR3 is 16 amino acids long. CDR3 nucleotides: TGTGCCAGCAGTTTATCGCGGGGGACAGGGCGGAACGAGCAGTACTTC. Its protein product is CASSLSRGTGRNEQYF.